These 27 T cell receptor beta chains came from one sample sequenced in a study of somatic mutations in cytotoxic T cells in rheumatoid arthritis. Libraries were prepared by immunoSEQ multiplex PCR; TCRdb keeps only in-frame clonotypes and omits some of them. The top ten clones hold 37% of a sample with just over 6,500 clones, approximately 81% of them seen once. The sequenced sample was CD8+ T cells sorted from blood. The receptors here all came from a woman aged 55-70 years in good health.

The rearrangement joins TRBV5-8 to TRBJ1-1; D is uncertain. This CDR3 region has 13 residues. Germline V gene lookup returns CDR1 SGHTS and CDR2 YDEGEE. Trimming stripped 4 bases from V and 2 bases from J, with 9 bases between. CDR3 region: CASSPGSNTEAFF. Here the CDR3 DNA reads TGTGCCAGCAGCCCTGGGAGTAACACTGAAGCTTTCTTT.

This clone has more than one count but fewer than ten. A far larger clone is one base from this, pointing to a likely read error. The rearrangement links TRBV6-4 to TRBJ2-3; TRBD2 might be the D (5 bases). The CDR3 contains 13 residues. Trimming left V 7 bases short and J 3 bases short, with 11 bases between. Germline V lookup: CDR1 MRHNA, CDR2 SNTAGT. The CDR3 DNA follows: TGTGCCAGCAATGGACTCCCTACAGATACGCAGTATTTT. Translation gives CASNGLPTDTQYF.

This clone was seen a few times. The chain carries TRBV29-1 and TRBJ2-7, with D hard to call. Germline V CDR1 and CDR2: SQVTM, ANQGSEA. There are 13 residues in the CDR3. V was cut by 1 base and J by 3 bases, with 10 bases left in between. The CDR3 bases are TGCAGCGTTGAAGGTCAGACAATCTACGAGCAGTACTTC. The encoded protein is CSVEGQTIYEQYF.

The rearrangement uses TRBV5-6 and TRBJ1-3; perhaps TRBD1 as D (6 bases). Trimming removed 0 bases at V and 0 bases at J, with 13 bases between. The CDR3 covers 17 residues. The germline V gene has CDR1 SGHDT and CDR2 YYEEEE. This CDR3 reads CASSLVGAMSSGNTIYF. CDR3 DNA: TGTGCCAGCAGCTTGGTGGGGGCGATGAGCTCTGGAAACACCATATATTTT.

This sequence joins TRBV27 and TRBJ2-7; possible D gene TRBD1, 5 bases. V was trimmed by 4 bases and J by 4 bases, leaving 14 bases between them. Per germline, CDR1 MNHEY and CDR2 SMNVEV (reference sequence). The CDR3 runs 14 residues. The CDR3 is CASSSHGQFYEQYF. CDR3 in DNA: TGTGCCAGCAGTTCTCATGGACAATTTTACGAGCAGTACTTC.

V is TRBV10-2 and J is TRBJ2-7, with D unclear. The CDR3 runs to 12 residues. The germline gives CDR1 WSHSY, CDR2 SAAADI. V was shortened by 4 bases and J by 1 base, with 5 bases between the two germline ends. The CDR3 loop reads CASSAQSYEQYF. In DNA form, the CDR3 reads TGCGCCAGCAGTGCGCAGTCCTACGAGCAGTACTTC.

V usage is TRBV30 and J usage is TRBJ2-3, with no clear D. Trimming shortened V by 0 bases and J by 4 bases, and 8 bases separated the two germline ends. The CDR3 has 13 residues. Germline V gene lookup returns CDR1 GTSNPN and CDR2 SVGIG (reference sequence). DNA for the CDR3: TGTGCCTGGAGTGTCTCCCACTCAGATACGCAGTATTTT. It encodes CAWSVSHSDTQYF.

This clone was observed a few times. The CDR3 loop reads CASSPAGNTEAFF. In nucleotides, the CDR3 is TGCGCCAGCAGCCCCGCCGGGAACACTGAAGCTTTCTTT. This chain joins TRBV4-1 and TRBJ1-1; D not certain. V lost 4 bases and J 1 base, leaving 7 bases between the germline ends. There are 13 residues in the CDR3. Per the germline V gene, CDR1 is MGHRA and CDR2 is YSYEKL.

The V call is TRBV7-8, the J call TRBJ2-7, with D unresolved. V lost 5 bases and J 0 bases, leaving 8 bases between the germline ends. CDR3 size: 13 residues. In germline, CDR1 is SGHVS, CDR2 FQNEAQ. CDR3 coding DNA: TGTGCCAGCAGCGACAACCTCTCCTACGAGCAGTACTTC. Protein product: CASSDNLSYEQYF.

This clone came up a few times. The chain links TRBV5-6 to TRBJ2-7; D is undetermined. Deletions cut 0 bases from V and 1 base from J, with 5 bases between. Germline CDR1 is SGHDT and CDR2 is YYEEEE. This CDR3 has 13 residues. CDR3 DNA sequence: TGTGCCAGCAGCTTGGACACATCCTACGAGCAGTACTTC. Translating gives CASSLDTSYEQYF.

The sample holds one count of this clone. The CDR3 sequence is CASSQGQLTEAFF. The CDR3, as DNA: TGTGCCAGCAGCCAAGGACAGCTTACTGAAGCTTTCTTT. V is TRBV14 and J is TRBJ1-1, with TRBD1 as a possible D gene (5 bases). The CDR3 consists of 13 residues. Germline V gives CDR1 SGHDN, CDR2 FVKESK. Between the trimmed V and J ends, which lost 1 base and 5 bases, there was a span of 8 bases.

The chain joins TRBV7-9 to TRBJ1-2; D is ambiguous. This CDR3 is built from 17 residues. V was trimmed by 3 bases and J by 2 bases, leaving 19 bases between them. CDR1 and CDR2 (germline): SEHNR, FQNEAQ (reference sequence). For the CDR3, the DNA is TGTGCCAGCAGCTTCGGCGGGGTCGAGATTTTGAACTATGGCTACACCTTC. Protein: CASSFGGVEILNYGYTF.

This clone counts as medium-sized. The rearrangement uses TRBV30 and TRBJ1-4; 12 bases are a match to TRBD1. V was pared by 0 bases and J by 10 bases, with 6 bases of the junction left unmatched. This CDR3 is 15 amino acids long. In germline, CDR1 is GTSNPN, CDR2 SVGIG (reference sequence). The CDR3 sequence is CAWSVWGTGGRKLFF. The CDR3 coding sequence is TGTGCCTGGAGTGTTTGGGGGACAGGGGGCCGAAAACTGTTTTTT.

The rearrangement joins TRBV28 to TRBJ2-5; 16 bases agree with TRBD2. V was pared by 6 bases and J by 9 bases, with 13 bases of the junction left unmatched. The CDR3 totals 17 residues. The germline gives CDR1 MDHEN, CDR2 SYDVKM. The CDR3 spells CASSRPGLAGGTKAQYF. CDR3 in DNA: TGTGCCAGCAGCCGACCGGGACTAGCGGGGGGGACGAAGGCCCAGTACTTC.

This chain connects TRBV27 to TRBJ1-3; possible D gene TRBD1, 5 bases. CDR3 length: 16 residues. Germline CDR1 reads MNHEY; CDR2 reads SMNVEV (reference sequence). V lost 5 bases, J lost 0 bases, and 14 bases lay in between. The CDR3 region is CASSPGGSHSGNTIYF. The CDR3 region has the DNA TGTGCCAGCAGTCCCGGGGGGTCTCACTCTGGAAACACCATATATTTT.

The chain is built from TRBV7-2 and TRBJ2-1; 7 bases fit TRBD2. CDR1 SGHTA and CDR2 FQGNSA come from the germline V gene. The J segment lost 7 bases and the V segment lost 3 bases, leaving 15 bases of the junction unmatched. This CDR3 spans 17 amino acids. DNA for the CDR3: TGTGCCAGCAGCTTGGGCCCACTAGCGATGTTGGGTAATGAGCAGTTCTTC. Amino acids: CASSLGPLAMLGNEQFF.

V usage is TRBV19 and J usage is TRBJ2-1; 11 nucleotides match TRBD1. The CDR3 is 17 residues long. Germline CDR1 and CDR2: LNHDA and SQIVND (reference sequence). V gave up 5 bases and J gave up 6 bases; unmatched junction bases: 12. The CDR3 reads CASSPFGGQGALNEQFF. Written as DNA, the CDR3 is TGTGCCAGTAGTCCTTTTGGAGGACAGGGGGCCCTCAATGAGCAGTTCTTC.

This clone appeared a single time. The J gene is TRBJ2-7, the V gene TRBV21-1; the D call of TRBD2 is as the table states it, not checked on the DNA. TRBV21-1 is marked as a pseudogene. This CDR3 contains 16 residues. CDR3 amino acids: CASRYSIATRVDEQYF. The CDR3 nucleotides read TGTGCCAGCAGGTATAGTATAGCTACACGTGTAGACGAGCAGTACTTC.

This chain connects TRBV27 to TRBJ1-1; tentative D call: TRBD1 (5 bases). In germline, CDR1 is MNHEY, CDR2 SMNVEV (reference sequence). CDR3 length: 15 residues. The V end lost 6 bases, the J end lost 5 bases, and 19 bases lay between the germline ends. Here the CDR3 DNA reads TGTGCCAGCAGAGTTGGGGCATTCCTGGGGACTGAAGCTTTCTTT. It encodes CASRVGAFLGTEAFF.

The chain recombines TRBV5-1 with TRBJ2-3, with a possible D match to TRBD1 (6 bases). The CDR3 has 13 amino acids. Trimming cost V 5 bases and J 4 bases, with 11 bases left between them. Germline CDR1 is SGHRS and CDR2 is YFSETQ. CDR3 loop: CASSQGMADTQYF. CDR3 sequence (DNA): TGCGCCAGCAGTCAGGGGATGGCAGATACGCAGTATTTT.

In this sample, this clone turned up a few times. This chain connects TRBV11-3 to TRBJ1-1; D possibly corresponds to TRBD1 (5 bases). The V gene's germline CDR1 is SGHNT and CDR2 YENEEA. The V end lost 1 base, the J end lost 2 bases, and 11 bases lay between the germline ends. CDR3 length: 15 amino acids. CDR3 nucleotide sequence: TGTGCCAGCAGCTTAGGGGGGACTGCTAACACTGAAGCTTTCTTT. Amino acid sequence: CASSLGGTANTEAFF.

The rearrangement uses TRBV7-6 and TRBJ1-1, with 10 bases identical to TRBD1. The CDR3 spans 14 residues. Germline CDR1 reads SGHVS; CDR2 reads FNYEAQ. The V gene end was trimmed by 5 bases and the J gene end by 10 bases; junction bases not matched to a gene: 10. CDR3 protein: CASSPGTGERVAFF. The CDR3 DNA reads as TGTGCCAGCAGCCCCGGGACAGGGGAGAGGGTAGCTTTCTTT.

The V gene is TRBV19, the J gene TRBJ2-7, with D perhaps TRBD1 (6 bases). Trimming removed 10 bases from V and 2 bases from J, with 18 bases in between. The CDR3 sequence is 14 residues long. Germline V lookup: CDR1 LNHDA, CDR2 SQIVND (reference sequence). For the CDR3, the DNA is TGTGCCAAGCCGCCAGGGGCCAATCCCTACGAGCAGTACTTC. Translated: CAKPPGANPYEQYF.

The chain recombines TRBV7-9 with TRBJ2-2; D ambiguous. The germline CDR1 and CDR2 sequences are SEHNR and FQNEAQ (reference sequence). This CDR3 spans 13 amino acids. Trimming cost V 7 bases and J 1 base, with 7 bases left between them. The CDR3 coding sequence is TGTGCCAGCAACGGCGGGAACACCGGGGAGCTGTTTTTT. This encodes CASNGGNTGELFF.

This clone qualifies as medium-sized. The V and J genes are TRBV5-6 and TRBJ1-5, with D tentatively TRBD1 (6 bases). The CDR3 loop spans 16 amino acids. Trimming shortened V by 1 base and J by 6 bases, and 17 bases separated the two germline ends. Germline CDR1 and CDR2: SGHDT and YYEEEE. CDR3 region: CASSLFTAGDRQPQHF. CDR3 DNA sequence: TGTGCCAGCAGCTTGTTTACGGCAGGGGATCGTCAGCCCCAGCATTTT.

J is TRBJ2-1 and V is TRBV9, with 9 nucleotides matching TRBD2. V dropped 0 bases and J dropped 6; count of bases not matched to a gene: 7. CDR1 is SGDLS and CDR2 is YYNGEE in the germline V gene. The CDR3 is made up of 16 amino acids. The CDR3 coding sequence is TGTGCCAGCAGCGTAGGTGGTAGCGGGAGCGGCAATGAGCAGTTCTTC. Translating gives CASSVGGSGSGNEQFF.

This chain links TRBV4-3 with TRBJ2-7; D is perhaps TRBD2 (5 bases). V was clipped by 5 bases and J by 0 bases, with 8 bases between them. The CDR3 consists of 13 residues. Germline CDR1 is LGHNA and CDR2 is YSLEER. The CDR3 reads CASSEGSSYEQYF. CDR3 DNA sequence: TGCGCCAGCAGCGAGGGTAGCTCCTACGAGCAGTACTTC.